These 29 T cell receptor beta chains originate from one sample sequenced in a study of blood T cell repertoires in COVID-19 (dated by TCRdb to 2018 to 2020). The protocol used for the library was the immunoSEQ multiplex PCR assay. TCRdb's version of the immuneACCESS table is confined to in-frame rearrangements and falls short of the full clone set. An unresolved V gene accounts for under half of the shortfall where checked; the remainder is of unknown origin. In all, the sample holds about 140,000 clones, and 84% of those were seen once. Around 1.6% of the sample is held by the ten biggest clonotypes. The sample comprised PBMCs or T cells enriched from blood (not recorded which). Receptors were obtained from a woman in her late teens or twenties who had been exposed to COVID-19.

V gene TRBV6-2 or TRBV6-3 combines with J gene TRBJ2-7; possible D gene TRBD2, 5 bases. There are 16 residues in the CDR3. V was pared by 5 bases and J by 5 bases, with 22 bases between. Looked up from germline, CDR1 is MNHEY and CDR2 is SVGEGT. The CDR3 nucleotides read TGTGCCAGCAGTGGTTCCCCCTACTCGAGGGTCGACGAGCAGTACTTC. Its protein product is CASSGSPYSRVDEQYF.

This chain joins TRBV4-1 and TRBJ1-3, with 9 nucleotides matching TRBD1. The CDR3 has 17 amino acids. Trimming cost V 2 bases and J 0 bases; bases outside gene matches: 5. The germline gives CDR1 MGHRA, CDR2 YSYEKL. The CDR3 reads CASSQRDRVSSGNTIYF. For the CDR3, the DNA is TGCGCCAGCAGCCAACGGGACAGGGTTAGCTCTGGAAACACCATATATTTT.

This clone has more than one count but fewer than ten. CDR3 nucleotide sequence: TGTGCCAGCAGGGCGACAGAGAACTACTCGGAGCAGTTCTTC. Its protein is CASRATENYSEQFF. V is TRBV2 and J is TRBJ2-1, with D possibly TRBD1 on 5 matching bases. Germline CDR1 is SNHLY and CDR2 is FYNNEI. The CDR3 extends over 14 amino acids. Trimming pared 6 bases from V and 10 bases from J, leaving 19 bases between.

The rearrangement uses TRBV7-9 and TRBJ2-1, with 8 bases lining up with TRBD1. The CDR3 is 16 residues long. The V gene end was trimmed by 6 bases and the J gene end by 7 bases; junction bases not matched to a gene: 14. Germline V CDR1 and CDR2: SEHNR, FQNEAQ (reference sequence). The CDR3 DNA reads as TGTGCCAGCAGGCAAAAAAGCAGGGGGCGCGGGAATGAGCAGTTCTTC. Translation: CASRQKSRGRGNEQFF.

The chain employs TRBV5-1 and TRBJ2-7, with 11 bases fitting TRBD1. The CDR3 extends over 15 amino acids. The ends lost 4 bases at V and 4 bases at J; junction bases unmatched: 7. Germline lookup yields CDR1 SGHRS and CDR2 YFSETQ. The DNA for the CDR3 is TGCGCCAGCAGCGTCCGGGACAGGGGGTGGTACGAGCAGTACTTC. Protein product: CASSVRDRGWYEQYF. Drawing the rest from reference TRBV5-1 and TRBJ2-7, the complete variable domain is KAGVTQTPRYLIKTRGQQVTLSCSPISGHRSVSWYQQTPGQGLQFLFEYFSETQRNKGNFPGRFSGRQFSNSRSEMNVSTLELGDSALYLCASSVRDRGWYEQYFGPGTRLTVT.

V gene TRBV19 combines with J gene TRBJ2-1; 11 bases map to TRBD2. CDR1 LNHDA and CDR2 SQIVND come from the germline V gene (reference sequence). The CDR3 has 21 residues. V was pared by 3 bases and J by 7 bases, with 23 bases of the junction left unmatched. The CDR3 region has the DNA TGTGCCAGTAGTATTTGGGGACAAGGTCGACTAGCGGGATGGGGCTCAAATGAGCAGTTCTTC. This sequence encodes CASSIWGQGRLAGWGSNEQFF. The variable domain in full, with the rest retrieved from reference TRBV19 and TRBJ2-1, is DGGITQSPKYLFRKEGQNVTLSCEQNLNHDAMYWYRQDPGQGLRLIYYSQIVNDFQKGDIAEGYSVSREKKESFPLTVTSAQKNPTAFYLCASSIWGQGRLAGWGSNEQFFGPGTRLTVL.

This clone was seen a single time. The gene calls are TRBV7-9 and TRBJ2-4, with D possibly being TRBD1 (6 bases). This CDR3 has 17 residues. Germline CDR1 is SEHNR and CDR2 is FQNEAQ (reference sequence). Trimming shortened V by 5 bases and J by 2 bases, and 19 bases separated the two germline ends. CDR3 nucleotides: TGTGCCAGCAGCCCAGGGACACTAGGATTACCCAAAAACATTCAGTACTTC. Its protein product is CASSPGTLGLPKNIQYF.

The gene calls are TRBV7-9 and TRBJ2-1; tentatively, D is TRBD1 (5 bases). Trimming cost V 5 bases and J 0 bases, with 14 bases left between them. The CDR3 loop spans 16 amino acids. Germline-derived CDR1 and CDR2 are SEHNR and FQNEAQ (reference sequence). The CDR3 sequence: CASSPNRGSSYNEQFF. The DNA for the CDR3 is TGTGCCAGCAGCCCCAATAGGGGTAGCTCCTACAATGAGCAGTTCTTC.

The chain is built from TRBV28 and TRBJ1-1; D is unclear. Between the trimmed V and J ends, which lost 1 base and 3 bases, there was a span of 6 bases. This CDR3 contains 13 residues. The germline CDR1 and CDR2 sequences are MDHEN and SYDVKM. This CDR3 reads CASSLYRYTEAFF. The DNA for the CDR3 is TGTGCCAGCAGTTTATACAGATACACTGAAGCTTTCTTT.

The chain uses TRBV5-1 and TRBJ1-1, with D possibly being TRBD1 (6 bases). From germline, CDR1 is SGHRS and CDR2 YFSETQ. Trimming left V 1 base short and J 2 bases short, with 12 bases between. The CDR3 has 15 residues. For the CDR3, the DNA is TGCGCCAGCAGCTTGCGTGCAGGGGCAAACACTGAAGCTTTCTTT. Its translation: CASSLRAGANTEAFF.

The rearrangement links TRBV7-9 to TRBJ2-3, with D perhaps matching TRBD2 (6 bases). V dropped 7 bases and J dropped 5 bases, with 7 bases sitting between them. This CDR3 has 11 residues. Per germline, CDR1 SEHNR and CDR2 FQNEAQ (reference sequence). The CDR3 sequence is CASKGGDTQYF. CDR3 coding DNA: TGTGCCAGCAAGGGAGGAGATACGCAGTATTTT.

This chain links TRBV15 with TRBJ2-1; tentative D call: TRBD1 (6 bases). The CDR3 spans 13 residues. The germline CDR1 and CDR2 sequences are LNHNV and YYDKDF (reference sequence). The V and J ends lost 8 bases and 2 bases respectively, with 10 bases between them. Here the CDR3 DNA reads TGTGCCACCTCTACAGGGACCTACAATGAGCAGTTCTTC. It codes for CATSTGTYNEQFF.

Here the CDR3 DNA reads TGTGCCAGCAAGGGGCCGGAGACTGAAGCTTTCTTT. It yields the protein CASKGPETEAFF. This chain links TRBV28 with TRBJ1-1; D might be TRBD1 (5 bases). V was clipped by 7 bases and J by 5 bases, with 11 bases between them. The CDR3 is made up of 12 amino acids. Per the germline V gene, CDR1 is MDHEN and CDR2 is SYDVKM.

This clone was seen once. J is TRBJ1-2 and V is TRBV5-1; D is possibly TRBD1 (6 bases). The CDR3 has 13 amino acids. Germline V gene sequence: CDR1 SGHRS, CDR2 YFSETQ. Deletions cut 1 base from V and 4 bases from J, with 8 bases between. In DNA form, the CDR3 reads TGCGCCAGCAGCTTGACAGGGAGCTATGGCTACACCTTC. It translates to CASSLTGSYGYTF.

The chain uses TRBV28 and TRBJ2-5; the D gene is possibly TRBD2 (5 bases). This CDR3 has 15 amino acids. Germline assignment: CDR1 MDHEN and CDR2 SYDVKM. Trimming removed 6 bases from V and 4 bases from J, with 18 bases in between. CDR3 sequence reads: CASRPRTFLRETQYF. CDR3 bases: TGTGCCAGCAGACCCAGGACTTTTCTCCGAGAGACCCAGTACTTC.

The V call is TRBV7-9, the J call TRBJ2-1; 10 nucleotides match TRBD2. With 2 bases clipped from V and 4 bases from J, the junction kept 11 bases outside the gene matches. The CDR3 is 18 residues long. CDR1 is SEHNR and CDR2 is FQNEAQ in the germline V gene (reference sequence). The CDR3 region is CASSLLRSSGSIYNEQFF. DNA for the CDR3: TGTGCCAGCAGCTTACTAAGGTCTAGCGGGAGTATATACAATGAGCAGTTCTTC.

The rearrangement uses TRBV29-1 and TRBJ1-2; D uncertain. Germline assignment: CDR1 SQVTM and CDR2 ANQGSEA. The CDR3 length is 13 residues. Trimming cost V 4 bases and J 0 bases, with 9 bases left between them. The CDR3 loop reads CSVVPVTNYGYTF. In DNA form, the CDR3 reads TGCAGCGTTGTCCCAGTTACTAACTATGGCTACACCTTC.

The chain has TRBV25-1 and TRBJ2-7; no reliable D call. There are 14 residues in the CDR3. V was shortened by 8 bases and J by 1 base, with 15 bases between the two germline ends. The germline CDR1 and CDR2 sequences are MGHDK and SYGVNS. In DNA, the CDR3 is TGTGCCAGCTGTAGAGTAATCGCATCCTACGAGCAGTACTTC. Protein sequence: CASCRVIASYEQYF.

The gene calls are TRBV27 and TRBJ1-4, with D unresolved. The length of the CDR3 is 16 residues. Germline CDR1 MNHEY, CDR2 SMNVEV (reference sequence). Trimming took off 5 bases at V and 3 bases at J, with 16 bases between the two ends. The CDR3 loop is CASSPIPGWANEKLFF. The CDR3 bases are TGTGCCAGCAGTCCTATTCCAGGTTGGGCTAATGAAAAACTGTTTTTT.

J is TRBJ2-5 and V is TRBV24-1; D is possibly TRBD2 (7 bases). V was shortened by 2 bases and J by 0 bases, with 15 bases between the two germline ends. The V gene's germline CDR1 is KGHDR and CDR2 SFDVKD. The CDR3 contains 17 residues. The CDR3 protein is CATSDYSGGRYQETQYF. CDR3 bases: TGTGCCACCAGTGATTACTCCGGGGGGCGGTACCAAGAGACCCAGTACTTC.

The V gene is TRBV19, the J gene TRBJ1-5; TRBD1 aligns across 8 bases. Trimming cost V 8 bases and J 6 bases; bases outside gene matches: 9. Germline CDR1 is LNHDA and CDR2 is SQIVND (reference sequence). CDR3 length: 14 amino acids. CDR3 sequence (DNA): TGTGCCAGTGCCGGACAGGGACCGACTCAGCCCCAGCATTTT. Encoded protein: CASAGQGPTQPQHF.

The chain carries TRBV6-5 and TRBJ2-5; 8 nucleotides line up with TRBD1. The CDR3 loop spans 16 amino acids. The trim removed 4 bases at V and 3 bases at J, leaving 10 bases unmatched. Germline CDR1 MNHEY, CDR2 SVGAGI. CDR3 amino acids: CASSSRGLAREETQYF. The CDR3 DNA reads TGTGCCAGCAGTTCCAGGGGGCTAGCACGGGAAGAGACCCAGTACTTC.

The chain joins TRBV4-3 to TRBJ1-6; 8 positions agree with TRBD1. V shed 6 bases, J shed 5 bases, and the junction held 6 bases outside the gene matches. The CDR3 is 15 residues long. The V gene's germline CDR1 is LGHNA and CDR2 YSLEER. Here the CDR3 reads CASSLNRGDNSPLHF. CDR3 in DNA: TGCGCCAGCAGTCTAAACAGGGGGGATAATTCACCCCTCCACTTT.

This clone was seen many times. This chain links TRBV5-8 with TRBJ1-5; no firm D call. The CDR3 covers 16 residues. Germline lookup yields CDR1 SGHTS and CDR2 YDEGEE. The V and J ends lost 2 bases and 2 bases respectively, with 14 bases between them. CDR3 in amino acids: CASSLSGYQGNQPQHF. Here the CDR3 DNA reads TGTGCCAGCAGCTTAAGCGGGTACCAGGGCAATCAGCCCCAGCATTTT.

This clone was seen only a few times. V gene TRBV5-1 combines with J gene TRBJ2-5, with 8 positions matching TRBD2. Germline V gene data show CDR1 as SGHRS and CDR2 as YFSETQ. This CDR3 has 17 residues. The V segment lost 2 bases and the J segment 2 bases; nucleotides outside the gene matches: 11. In nucleotides, the CDR3 is TGCGCCAGCAGCTTACATGGGATTGCGGGAGGTCAAGAGACCCAGTACTTC. Translating gives CASSLHGIAGGQETQYF.

The J gene is TRBJ2-3, the V gene TRBV29-1, with 11 bases that match TRBD2. The CDR3 is 17 amino acids. Germline CDR1 SQVTM, CDR2 ANQGSEA. Unmatched junction bases numbered 5, after V lost 0 bases and J lost 0 bases. The CDR3: CSVEDWTSGSSTDTQYF. As DNA, the CDR3 is TGCAGCGTTGAAGATTGGACTAGCGGGTCTAGCACAGATACGCAGTATTTT.

The chain combines TRBV6-1 with TRBJ1-5, with 7 bases that match TRBD1. CDR3 length: 16 amino acids. J gave up 6 bases and V 1 base, and 9 bases lay outside the gene matches. Germline CDR1 reads MNHNS; CDR2 reads SASEGT. In DNA, the CDR3 is TGTGCCAGCAGTGAAGTGGGCAGGGGGTTCCGTCAGCCCCAGCATTTT. Translation: CASSEVGRGFRQPQHF.

The chain recombines TRBV5-5 with TRBJ1-1; 7 bases are shared with TRBD1. Germline-derived CDR1 and CDR2 are SGHKS and YYEKEE (reference sequence). CDR3 length equals 15 residues. Unmatched junction bases numbered 5, after V lost 1 base and J lost 2 bases. Written as DNA, the CDR3 is TGTGCCAGCAGCTTGTCCGGGACAGTTAACACTGAAGCTTTCTTT. The encoded protein is CASSLSGTVNTEAFF.

There are many counts of this clone. V gene TRBV12-3 or TRBV12-4 combines with J gene TRBJ1-2; no clear D gene. The CDR3 contains 13 residues. V was trimmed by 0 bases and J by 6 bases, leaving 8 bases between them. CDR3 nucleotides: TGTGCCAGCAGTTTAGCTACAGCAAATGGCTACACCTTC. The encoded protein is CASSLATANGYTF.